The T cell receptor beta chain described here comes from a study of blood T cells in healthy people across ages. The V gene end was trimmed by 6 bases and the J gene end by 1 base; junction bases not matched to a gene: 9. This CDR3 comprises 16 residues. Study results and caveats: Strong correlation linked observed beta diversity and percent naive T cells. Among T cells, TCR beta diversity per million cells dropped roughly linearly as age rose.

The use of a sample-barcoded 5' primer and a J-beta primer mix characterized a second PCR of about 7 to 12 cycles. Via MiXCR, TCRdb re-called the 5' RACE reads, giving one row per CDR3 protein. Seen here are nearly 800,000 distinct CDR3 sequences, more than 20% observed once, and the top ten hold under 4%. On this clonotype: Antigen: not known.

This same sample was also taken into another study, of T cells of mothers and their children. This second study notes: Clones that were microchimeric and persistent were not detected among T cells.

This receptor was obtained from a boy aged 5-17 years in good health. Input material: blood. The chain employs TRBV12-3 or TRBV12-4 and TRBJ2-3; the match to TRBD2 covers 8 bases. The CDR3 DNA sequence: TGTGCCAGCAGCCCGTATAGCGGGGATCGCACAGATACGCAGTATTTT. Translating gives CASSPYSGDRTDTQYF.